Each of the 32 T cell receptor beta chains below was sequenced from the same sample in a study of blood T cell repertoires in COVID-19. The table came from immunoSEQ multiplex PCR; TCRdb's copy has only in-frame clones and leaves some out. Of about 150,000 clones in the sample, around 87% were seen once. Sequenced sample: PBMCs or T cells enriched from blood (not recorded which). The receptor set was obtained from a woman in her 30s with acute COVID-19.

The CDR3 loop is CASRPGLAGGSQETQYF. The CDR3 DNA is TGTGCCAGCAGACCGGGACTAGCGGGAGGAAGCCAAGAGACCCAGTACTTC. The J gene is TRBJ2-5, the V gene TRBV7-9, with 15 positions matching TRBD2. This CDR3 is 17 amino acids long. Germline V gene lookup returns CDR1 SEHNR and CDR2 FQNEAQ (reference sequence). The ends lost 6 bases at V and 1 base at J; junction bases unmatched: 6.

The chain combines TRBV12-3 or TRBV12-4 with TRBJ1-2; D is undetermined. V lost 5 bases, J lost 5 bases, and 6 bases lay in between. The CDR3 runs to 11 residues. CDR3 in DNA: TGTGCCAGCAGTCAGACATATGGCTACACCTTC. It specifies CASSQTYGYTF.

The chain combines TRBV5-3 with TRBJ1-1, with no clear D. Being an ORF, TRBV5-3 has a function that is uncertain. V was shortened by 7 bases and J by 1 base, with 5 bases between the two germline ends. The CDR3 spans 11 residues. CDR3: CARGRNTEAFF. Here the CDR3 DNA reads TGTGCCAGAGGGAGGAACACTGAAGCTTTCTTT.

The CDR3: CASSLSQGGNNEQFF. CDR3 nucleotide sequence: TGTGCCAGCAGCTTATCACAGGGGGGAAACAATGAGCAGTTCTTC. V and J are TRBV7-2 and TRBJ2-1; 8 bases line up with TRBD1. The ends lost 2 bases at V and 5 bases at J; junction bases unmatched: 5. The CDR3 consists of 15 residues. From germline, CDR1 is SGHTA and CDR2 FQGNSA.

The rearrangement uses TRBV28 and TRBJ1-4, with 7 bases identical to TRBD1. The germline V gene encodes CDR1 MDHEN and CDR2 SYDVKM. The CDR3 has 15 amino acids. The ends lost 6 bases at V and 8 bases at J; junction bases unmatched: 12. CDR3 sequence reads: CASSTKGQFEEKLFF. The CDR3 DNA follows: TGTGCCAGCAGCACCAAGGGACAGTTTGAGGAAAAACTGTTTTTT.

J is TRBJ2-7 and V is TRBV5-1; 8 bases align to TRBD1. The trim removed 0 bases at V and 5 bases at J, leaving 10 bases unmatched. CDR3 length: 16 amino acids. In germline, CDR1 is SGHRS, CDR2 YFSETQ. The CDR3: CASSLGFSAGGNEQYF. The CDR3 region has the DNA TGCGCCAGCAGCTTGGGTTTTTCGGCAGGGGGCAACGAGCAGTACTTC.

This clone was found once. At the DNA level, this CDR3 is encoded by other sequences in the same sample as well. V gene TRBV30 combines with J gene TRBJ1-5; the D is unclear. Per germline, CDR1 GTSNPN and CDR2 SVGIG (reference sequence). Trimming shortened V by 0 bases and J by 6 bases, and 9 bases separated the two germline ends. This CDR3 region has 13 residues. CDR3 region: CAWSVKGAQPQHF. In DNA, the CDR3 is TGTGCCTGGAGTGTGAAGGGAGCTCAGCCCCAGCATTTT.

The V gene is TRBV19, the J gene TRBJ1-3; D remains ambiguous. The CDR3 runs to 13 residues. The V gene's germline CDR1 is LNHDA and CDR2 SQIVND (reference sequence). The ends were cut back, 5 bases at V and 0 bases at J, with 5 bases in the middle. The CDR3 DNA sequence: TGTGCCAGTAGTTCCCTCTCTGGAAACACCATATATTTT. As protein: CASSSLSGNTIYF.

The V gene is TRBV4-3, the J gene TRBJ1-1; no clear D. V gave up 2 bases and J gave up 6 bases, with 16 bases separating them. The CDR3 runs to 15 residues. Germline CDR1 reads LGHNA; CDR2 reads YSLEER. The CDR3 bases are TGCGCCAGCAGCCAATCGGAGGGAGTATTACCTGAAGCTTTCTTT. Its protein product is CASSQSEGVLPEAFF.

The chain combines TRBV19 with TRBJ1-4; no clear D. Trimming took off 6 bases at V and 11 bases at J, with 22 bases between the two ends. CDR1 is LNHDA, CDR2 SQIVND, per germline (reference sequence). The CDR3 is 15 amino acids. The CDR3, as DNA: TGTGCCAGTAGCCCGGCAGACAACGCGGGTAGGAAACTGTTTTTT. It encodes CASSPADNAGRKLFF.

This clone was seen more than once but under ten times. The chain uses TRBV28 and TRBJ2-4; D possibly corresponds to TRBD2 (5 bases). The CDR3 totals 16 residues. Trimming left V 6 bases short and J 6 bases short, with 21 bases between. CDR1 is MDHEN and CDR2 is SYDVKM in the germline V gene. CDR3 region: CASSPEDWVLANIQYF. For the CDR3, the DNA is TGTGCCAGCAGCCCGGAGGATTGGGTGCTAGCAAACATTCAGTACTTC.

This chain links TRBV24-1 with TRBJ2-2; D is possibly TRBD1 (6 bases). Germline loops: CDR1 KGHDR, CDR2 SFDVKD. Deletions cut 1 base from V and 4 bases from J, with 12 bases between. The CDR3 spans 16 residues. Written as DNA, the CDR3 is TGTGCCACCAGTGATTTAAGGACAGAAGTCACCGGGGAGCTGTTTTTT. This translates into CATSDLRTEVTGELFF.

V and J are TRBV29-1 and TRBJ1-1; 8 bases align to TRBD1. J gave up 6 bases and V 6 bases, and 15 bases lay outside the gene matches. Germline V gene lookup returns CDR1 SQVTM and CDR2 ANQGSEA. The CDR3 extends over 15 amino acids. CDR3 bases: TGCAGCGTCTCCCCCGGGACAGGAGGCGGTTCTGAAGCTTTCTTT. Its translation is CSVSPGTGGGSEAFF.

This chain joins TRBV2 and TRBJ2-1; D remains unclear. Trimming took off 3 bases at V and 8 bases at J, with 8 bases between the two ends. CDR3 length: 12 amino acids. CDR1 is SNHLY, CDR2 FYNNEI, per germline. CDR3 coding DNA: TGTGCCAGCAGTGACTTGCGCGATGAGCAGTTCTTC. Translating it yields CASSDLRDEQFF.

V is TRBV20-1 and J is TRBJ1-1; TRBD1 matches at 8 bases. The V gene's germline CDR1 is DFQATT and CDR2 SNEGSKA (reference sequence). The V and J ends lost 3 bases and 1 base, in that order; junction bases with no gene match: 4. The CDR3 is made up of 14 amino acids. CDR3 loop: CSASQGARNTEAFF. The CDR3 region has the DNA TGCAGTGCTAGTCAGGGGGCGAGGAACACTGAAGCTTTCTTT.

The rearrangement uses TRBV27 and TRBJ1-1; no clear D. CDR1 is MNHEY and CDR2 is SMNVEV in the germline V gene (reference sequence). V was clipped by 3 bases and J by 1 base, with 6 bases between them. The CDR3 contains 13 residues. The CDR3 bases are TGTGCCAGCAGTTTTGCAGGGAACACTGAAGCTTTCTTT. Residues: CASSFAGNTEAFF.

The V and J genes are TRBV7-9 and TRBJ1-6; weak D call: TRBD1 (5 bases). The length of the CDR3 is 11 residues. Deletions cut 5 bases from V and 10 bases from J, with 6 bases between. Germline V gene data show CDR1 as SEHNR and CDR2 as FQNEAQ (reference sequence). CDR3 protein: CASSGGSPLHF. The CDR3 DNA reads as TGTGCCAGCAGCGGGGGGTCACCCCTCCACTTT.

This chain joins TRBV6-2 or TRBV6-3 and TRBJ2-2; TRBD2 agrees at 9 bases. The CDR3 has 17 residues. The V and J ends lost 4 bases and 0 bases, in that order; junction bases with no gene match: 6. The germline V gene has CDR1 MNHEY and CDR2 SVGEGT. CDR3 DNA: TGTGCCAGCAGTTGGGAGTTAGCGGGGGCGAACACCGGGGAGCTGTTTTTT. Protein product: CASSWELAGANTGELFF.

This rearrangement joins TRBV9 to TRBJ2-2; D is unclear. CDR3 length equals 13 residues. Germline V gene lookup returns CDR1 SGDLS and CDR2 YYNGEE. Trimming removed 2 bases at V and 6 bases at J, with 8 bases between. CDR3 amino acids: CASSVYTAGELFF. CDR3 bases: TGTGCCAGCAGCGTCTATACGGCCGGGGAGCTGTTTTTT.

The V gene is TRBV15, the J gene TRBJ1-2, with 7 bases fitting TRBD1. Germline CDR1 is LNHNV and CDR2 is YYDKDF (reference sequence). This CDR3 has 14 amino acids. The junction had 0 bases not matched to a gene; V was cut back by 0 bases and J by 2 bases. CDR3 nucleotides: TGTGCCACCAGCAGAGAGACAGGGAACTATGGCTACACCTTC. Its translation is CATSRETGNYGYTF. Filled out from reference TRBV15 and TRBJ1-2, the complete variable domain reads DAMVIQNPRYQVTQFGKPVTLSCSQTLNHNVMYWYQQKSSQAPKLLFHYYDKDFNNEADTPDNFQSRRPNTSFCFLDIRSPGLGDTAMYLCATSRETGNYGYTFGSGTRLTVV.

The chain couples TRBV29-1 to TRBJ1-1, with TRBD1 matching over 9 bases. V shed 8 bases, J shed 4 bases, and the junction held 5 bases outside the gene matches. In germline, CDR1 is SQVTM, CDR2 ANQGSEA. This CDR3 has 12 residues. DNA for the CDR3: TGCAGCACGGGACAGGGTAGCACTGAAGCTTTCTTT. Translation gives CSTGQGSTEAFF.

The chain couples TRBV4-3 to TRBJ1-5; D not resolved. Deletions cut 0 bases from V and 5 bases from J, with 8 bases between. The CDR3 is 14 amino acids. Per the germline V gene, CDR1 is LGHNA and CDR2 is YSLEER. CDR3 residues: CASSQDGIDQPQHF. The CDR3, as DNA: TGCGCCAGCAGCCAAGATGGCATTGATCAGCCCCAGCATTTT.

This sequence joins TRBV5-4 and TRBJ2-3, with 8 bases that match TRBD2. J was trimmed by 0 bases and V by 4 bases; bases with no gene match: 10. This CDR3 has 17 residues. Germline-derived CDR1 and CDR2 are SGHNT and YYREEE (reference sequence). The CDR3, as DNA: TGTGCCAGCAGCGACCTCTTAGCGGGGCCTAGCACAGATACGCAGTATTTT. It encodes CASSDLLAGPSTDTQYF.

The CDR3 bases are TGTGCCAGCAGTTTACCGCCCAATCTGGGGGGTGGCTACACCTTC. The encoded protein is CASSLPPNLGGGYTF. The chain is built from TRBV28 and TRBJ1-2, with D possibly matching TRBD1 (5 bases). CDR3 length: 15 amino acids. Germline V CDR1 and CDR2: MDHEN, SYDVKM. Trimming removed 2 bases at V and 7 bases at J, with 17 bases between.

This clone was found a few times. This rearrangement joins TRBV6-1 to TRBJ1-1, with D maybe TRBD1 (6 bases). The CDR3 is made up of 15 amino acids. Germline V gene lookup returns CDR1 MNHNS and CDR2 SASEGT. V gave up 2 bases and J gave up 3 bases, with 13 bases separating them. The chain's CDR3 is CASSELDRWDTEAFF. CDR3 in DNA: TGTGCCAGCAGTGAATTAGACAGGTGGGACACTGAAGCTTTCTTT.

The rearrangement uses TRBV4-3 and TRBJ1-2, with 7 nucleotides matching TRBD1. The length of the CDR3 is 15 residues. V lost 3 bases to trimming and J lost 8 bases; unmatched junction nucleotides: 12. CDR1 LGHNA and CDR2 YSLEER come from the germline V gene. The CDR3 is CASSQTGTVGGGYTF. CDR3 coding DNA: TGCGCCAGCAGCCAGACCGGGACAGTGGGTGGAGGCTACACCTTC.

The chain joins TRBV19 to TRBJ1-5; the D gene is possibly TRBD1 (6 bases). V lost 8 bases and J 0 bases, leaving 11 bases between the germline ends. The V gene's germline CDR1 is LNHDA and CDR2 SQIVND (reference sequence). The CDR3 contains 14 residues. CDR3: CASSRDNSNQPQHF. The CDR3 DNA is TGTGCCAGTTCCAGGGACAATAGCAATCAGCCCCAGCATTTT.

This chain joins TRBV27 and TRBJ2-5, with 7 bases identical to TRBD2. CDR3 length: 12 residues. The J segment lost 5 bases and the V segment lost 6 bases, leaving 3 bases of the junction unmatched. Germline V lookup: CDR1 MNHEY, CDR2 SMNVEV (reference sequence). As DNA, the CDR3 is TGTGCCAGCAGCGGACTAGGCGAGACCCAGTACTTC. Translation gives CASSGLGETQYF.

V and J are TRBV27 and TRBJ1-6; no definite D call. Germline V CDR1 and CDR2: MNHEY, SMNVEV (reference sequence). V was pared by 3 bases and J by 9 bases, with 9 bases between. This CDR3 is built from 13 residues. The CDR3 loop reads CASSFGDGSPLHF. The DNA for the CDR3 is TGTGCCAGCAGTTTCGGGGATGGTTCACCCCTCCACTTT.

The chain employs TRBV18 and TRBJ2-5; 7 bases fit TRBD1. The junction had 7 bases not matched to a gene; V was cut back by 5 bases and J by 4 bases. Germline CDR1 is KGHSH and CDR2 is LQKENI. CDR3 size: 14 residues. In DNA form, the CDR3 reads TGTGCCAGCTCAGAGGGGGCGAGCGGAGAGACCCAGTACTTC. Protein: CASSEGASGETQYF. The whole variable domain, filled in from reference TRBV18 and TRBJ2-5, reads NAGVMQNPRHLVRRRGQEARLRCSPMKGHSHVYWYRQLPEEGLKFMVYLQKENIIDESGMPKERFSAEFPKEGPSILRIQQVVRGDSAAYFCASSEGASGETQYFGPGTRLLVL.

The gene calls are TRBV4-1 and TRBJ2-7, with 12 bases lining up with TRBD2. CDR1 is MGHRA and CDR2 is YSYEKL in the germline V gene. CDR3 size: 17 residues. Unmatched junction bases numbered 9, after V lost 1 base and J lost 5 bases. Here the CDR3 DNA reads TGCGCCAGCAGCCAAGCGGAGGCGACTAGCGGGAGCGACGAGCAGTACTTC. Its protein is CASSQAEATSGSDEQYF.

CDR3 loop: CASSLDWTQAFF. As DNA, the CDR3 is TGCGCCAGCAGCTTGGACTGGACTCAAGCTTTCTTT. V usage is TRBV5-1 and J usage is TRBJ1-1; D is uncertain. Trimming cost V 0 bases and J 9 bases, with 9 bases left between them. Germline V gene sequence: CDR1 SGHRS, CDR2 YFSETQ. This CDR3 is built from 12 residues.